One sample yielded the 21 T cell receptor beta chains listed below, sequenced in a study of T cell repertoires in cytomegalovirus infection. Their target antigens are unknown. TCRdb called the reads again in MiXCR, with one record for every CDR3 protein. The sample records approximately 350,000 distinct CDR3 sequences, around a third being singletons. The sequenced sample was cultured PBMCs, obtained from culture after CMV antigen stimulation. The receptors originated from a human donor in good health (CMV status not recorded). Some clones in this sample may be carry-over from other donors' samples.

The chain is built from TRBV5-4 and TRBJ2-6, with a possible D match to TRBD2 (5 bases). The V end lost 2 bases, the J end lost 4 bases, and 13 bases lay between the germline ends. CDR1 SGHNT and CDR2 YYREEE come from the germline V gene (reference sequence). The CDR3 runs to 16 residues. The CDR3: CASSLPVRVGANVLTF. The CDR3 DNA reads as TGTGCCAGCAGCTTACCCGTGAGGGTAGGGGCCAACGTCCTGACTTTC.

The chain combines TRBV20-1 with TRBJ2-2; D remains unclear. With 0 bases removed from V and 4 bases from J, the gap between germline ends came to 15 bases. The CDR3 totals 16 residues. Per germline, CDR1 DFQATT and CDR2 SNEGSKA (reference sequence). CDR3 sequence (DNA): TGCAGTGCTAGAGATTTAAGTCGAACAATCACCGGGGAGCTGTTTTTT. This gives the protein CSARDLSRTITGELFF.

The chain has TRBV4-1 and TRBJ2-5; D is perhaps TRBD1 (5 bases). This CDR3 is 15 amino acids long. Germline lookup yields CDR1 MGHRA and CDR2 YSYEKL. Trimming took off 1 base at V and 3 bases at J, with 12 bases between the two ends. CDR3 nucleotides: TGCGCCAGCAGCCAAGCTTGGCAGGGCGAAGAGACCCAGTACTTC. Translation: CASSQAWQGEETQYF.

The V and J genes are TRBV6-2 or TRBV6-3 and TRBJ2-7; 12 bases match TRBD2. The V and J ends lost 7 bases and 4 bases, in that order; junction bases with no gene match: 8. The CDR3 has 15 amino acids. Per the germline V gene, CDR1 is MNHEY and CDR2 is SVGEGT. The CDR3: CASTEPGLAGYEQYF. The CDR3 nucleotides read TGTGCCAGCACTGAACCGGGACTAGCGGGTTACGAGCAGTACTTC.

V is TRBV28 and J is TRBJ1-1, with no clear D. CDR1 and CDR2 from the germline V gene are MDHEN and SYDVKM. V was shortened by 1 base and J by 4 bases, with 16 bases between the two germline ends. The CDR3 is 16 residues long. In DNA form, the CDR3 reads TGTGCCAGCAGTTTATCCCTCGGATATTTGGGCACTGAAGCTTTCTTT. Protein sequence: CASSLSLGYLGTEAFF.

The chain recombines TRBV12-3 or TRBV12-4 with TRBJ1-1; D is possibly TRBD1 (5 bases). The CDR3 covers 14 residues. Trimming removed 5 bases at V and 7 bases at J, with 17 bases between. Written as DNA, the CDR3 is TGTGCCAGCAGTGCGGTAACAGGCGTCCTTGAAGCTTTCTTT. Translating gives CASSAVTGVLEAFF.

This clonotype occurred many times. The chain couples TRBV24-1 to TRBJ2-5; 8 positions agree with TRBD2. Looked up from germline, CDR1 is KGHDR and CDR2 is SFDVKD. This CDR3 comprises 16 residues. V gave up 1 base and J gave up 4 bases; unmatched junction bases: 7. CDR3 protein: CATSDFVSGKGETQYF. CDR3 nucleotide sequence: TGTGCCACCAGTGATTTTGTTAGCGGGAAGGGAGAGACCCAGTACTTC.

The V call is TRBV15, the J call TRBJ2-7, with D perhaps TRBD2 (5 bases). Germline lookup yields CDR1 LNHNV and CDR2 YYDKDF (reference sequence). V lost 2 bases, J lost 2 bases, and 16 bases lay in between. There are 16 residues in the CDR3. In nucleotides, the CDR3 is TGTGCCACCAGCAGACCTCGGACTTTTCTTCCCTACGAGCAGTACTTC. This encodes CATSRPRTFLPYEQYF.

The J gene is TRBJ2-5, the V gene TRBV3-1; TRBD2 matches at 9 bases. Germline trimming cut 2 bases from V and 4 bases from J; bases unmatched to any gene: 5. CDR1 is LGHDT and CDR2 is YNNKEL in the germline V gene (reference sequence). This CDR3 has 15 residues. The CDR3 DNA reads TGTGCCAGCAGCCAACTCCCAGCGGGAGGAGAGACCCAGTACTTC. As protein: CASSQLPAGGETQYF.

V usage is TRBV20-1 and J usage is TRBJ1-6; D gene uncertain. The CDR3 covers 13 residues. V lost 6 bases and J lost 8, with 14 bases in between. Germline lookup yields CDR1 DFQATT and CDR2 SNEGSKA (reference sequence). In nucleotides, the CDR3 is TGCAGTGCCCTGTTGGGTCCTGATTCACCCCTCCACTTT. It codes for CSALLGPDSPLHF.

This chain connects TRBV18 to TRBJ2-1; D may be TRBD1 or TRBD2 (5 bases each). V was shortened by 3 bases and J by 4 bases, with 16 bases between the two germline ends. Germline loops: CDR1 KGHSH, CDR2 LQKENI. The CDR3 extends over 16 amino acids. For the CDR3, the DNA is TGTGCCAGCTCACCGACTGGGACCGCAACTTACAATGAGCAGTTCTTC. Amino acid sequence: CASSPTGTATYNEQFF.

The chain carries TRBV28 and TRBJ2-2, with 11 bases matching TRBD2. V gave up 8 bases and J gave up 7 bases; unmatched junction bases: 6. The CDR3 is made up of 14 amino acids. Germline V gives CDR1 MDHEN, CDR2 SYDVKM. The CDR3 nucleotides are TGTGCCAGCTCGACTAGCGGGAAGTACGGGGAGCTGTTTTTT. The encoded protein is CASSTSGKYGELFF.

This clonotype occurred a few times. The genes are TRBV20-1 and TRBJ2-5; D may match TRBD1 or TRBD2 (5 bases each). Per germline, CDR1 DFQATT and CDR2 SNEGSKA (reference sequence). The CDR3 is 14 residues long. The V end lost 6 bases, the J end lost 2 bases, and 16 bases lay between the germline ends. The CDR3 bases are TGCAGTGCCCCCGGGGCGGCCGCTCAAGAGACCCAGTACTTC. It specifies CSAPGAAAQETQYF.

This clonotype occurred once. This chain joins TRBV11-2 and TRBJ2-5; D is perhaps TRBD2 (7 bases). CDR1 and CDR2 from the germline V gene are SGHAT and FQNNGV. V was cut by 5 bases and J by 3 bases, with 22 bases left in between. The CDR3 length is 17 residues. Here the CDR3 DNA reads TGTGCCAGCAGCCCCAGGAGGGGGGCGGCGGGAGAAGAGACCCAGTACTTC. The encoded protein is CASSPRRGAAGEETQYF.

This clonotype occurred many times. CDR3 in DNA: TGTGCCAGCAGCTTAATCCTCCAGACCCAGTACTTC. It is translated as CASSLILQTQYF. This chain joins TRBV7-6 and TRBJ2-5; D gene uncertain. V was trimmed by 2 bases and J by 6 bases, leaving 7 bases between them. The CDR3 sequence is 12 residues long. Germline V CDR1 and CDR2: SGHVS, FNYEAQ. The full variable domain, completed using reference TRBV7-6 and TRBJ2-5, is GAGVSQSPRYKVTKRGQDVALRCDPISGHVSLYWYRQALGQGPEFLTYFNYEAQQDKSGLPNDRFSAERPEGSISTLTIQRTEQRDSAMYRCASSLILQTQYFGPGTRLLVL.

This sequence joins TRBV4-1 and TRBJ2-2; no clear D gene. Trimming removed 2 bases at V and 3 bases at J, with 13 bases between. This CDR3 is built from 16 residues. Per germline, CDR1 MGHRA and CDR2 YSYEKL. CDR3 sequence reads: CASSQPRVGYTGELFF. The CDR3 DNA reads as TGCGCCAGCAGCCAACCTCGTGTGGGGTACACCGGGGAGCTGTTTTTT.

This clonotype was detected only a few times. J is TRBJ2-7 and V is TRBV4-1; 15 bases align to TRBD2. With 2 bases clipped from V and 3 bases from J, the junction kept 8 bases outside the gene matches. The CDR3 runs to 18 residues. In germline, CDR1 is MGHRA, CDR2 YSYEKL. Here the CDR3 reads CASSQMPGLAGGHYEQYF. Here the CDR3 DNA reads TGCGCCAGCAGCCAAATGCCGGGACTAGCGGGAGGCCACTACGAGCAGTACTTC.

V is TRBV20-1 and J is TRBJ2-5; the match to TRBD2 covers 15 bases. The CDR3 totals 18 residues. Per the germline V gene, CDR1 is DFQATT and CDR2 is SNEGSKA (reference sequence). The V and J ends lost 3 bases and 9 bases, in that order; junction bases with no gene match: 17. CDR3 sequence reads: CSAREPGPGLAGGGAQYF. CDR3 DNA: TGCAGTGCTAGGGAGCCGGGGCCGGGACTAGCGGGAGGAGGCGCCCAGTACTTC.

J is TRBJ1-2 and V is TRBV29-1; TRBD1 matches at 9 bases. Germline CDR1 and CDR2: SQVTM and ANQGSEA. The CDR3 spans 12 residues. V was clipped by 4 bases and J by 7 bases; unmatched bases: 4. The CDR3 DNA reads as TGCAGCGTTGCACAGGGGGCGATTGGCTACACCTTC. Its translation: CSVAQGAIGYTF.

This rearrangement joins TRBV12-5 to TRBJ2-7; D call uncertain. V lost 3 bases and J lost 1, with 7 bases in between. There are 13 residues in the CDR3. Germline V gene data show CDR1 as LGHNT and CDR2 as FRNRAP. The CDR3: CASGFYGSYEQYF. CDR3 bases: TGTGCTAGTGGTTTTTATGGGTCCTACGAGCAGTACTTC.

This clonotype appeared many times. The gene calls are TRBV19 and TRBJ2-1; no clear D. The CDR3 is made up of 19 amino acids. CDR1 LNHDA and CDR2 SQIVND come from the germline V gene (reference sequence). The V gene lost 1 base and the J gene lost 0 bases, with 19 bases spanning the gap. CDR3 region: CASSIGERRAASSYNEQFF. CDR3 nucleotide sequence: TGTGCCAGTAGTATAGGTGAGAGGCGAGCAGCCAGCTCCTACAATGAGCAGTTCTTC.